The 27 T cell receptor beta chains below were found in one sample sequenced in a study of blood T cell repertoires in COVID-19. Some clones are missing from TCRdb's copy, which holds only in-frame ones; the method was immunoSEQ multiplex PCR. The repertoire has some 150,000 clones, less than 90% of them found once; the top ten carry about 4.6%. The sample comprised PBMCs or T cells enriched from blood (not recorded which). These TCRs come from a woman aged 45-59 years who had recovered from COVID-19.

V usage is TRBV29-1 and J usage is TRBJ1-2; 8 bases fit TRBD1. The CDR3 length is 12 residues. Germline lookup yields CDR1 SQVTM and CDR2 ANQGSEA. Trimming cost V 4 bases and J 4 bases; bases outside gene matches: 2. The CDR3 DNA follows: TGCAGCGTTGGTGGGACAGGCTATGGCTACACCTTC. Translating it yields CSVGGTGYGYTF.

A few counts support this clone. The chain employs TRBV2 and TRBJ1-2, with unresolved D. Trimming shortened V by 1 base and J by 4 bases, and 10 bases separated the two germline ends. There are 14 residues in the CDR3. Germline loops: CDR1 SNHLY, CDR2 FYNNEI. CDR3 in amino acids: CASSEGYSPYGYTF. The CDR3 DNA reads as TGTGCCAGCAGTGAAGGGTACTCTCCCTATGGCTACACCTTC.

This clone turned up a few times. The chain uses TRBV5-1 and TRBJ1-2, with D possibly TRBD1 on 6 matching bases. CDR1 and CDR2 from the germline V gene are SGHRS and YFSETQ. The CDR3 spans 15 residues. Trimming took 0 bases from V and 6 from J, leaving 15 bases between them. The CDR3 loop reads CASSLVVGTPNGYTF. CDR3 DNA: TGCGCCAGCAGCTTGGTTGTCGGGACACCTAATGGCTACACCTTC.

V gene TRBV29-1 combines with J gene TRBJ1-2; D is ambiguous. V dropped 3 bases and J dropped 5 bases, with 10 bases sitting between them. CDR1 SQVTM and CDR2 ANQGSEA come from the germline V gene. This CDR3 is built from 12 residues. The CDR3 sequence: CSVDTGYYGYTF. The CDR3 DNA reads TGCAGCGTTGATACGGGTTATTATGGCTACACCTTC.

V gene TRBV24-1 combines with J gene TRBJ2-1; 11 nucleotides agree with TRBD2. The V gene end was trimmed by 4 bases and the J gene end by 7 bases; junction bases not matched to a gene: 11. In germline, CDR1 is KGHDR, CDR2 SFDVKD. The length of the CDR3 is 17 residues. This CDR3 is CATSDSHGTSGLNEQFF. The CDR3 coding sequence is TGTGCCACCAGTGACTCGCACGGGACTAGCGGTTTGAATGAGCAGTTCTTC.

The chain has TRBV4-1 and TRBJ2-1, with 7 bases fitting TRBD2. V shed 4 bases, J shed 2 bases, and the junction held 8 bases outside the gene matches. Germline V gene lookup returns CDR1 MGHRA and CDR2 YSYEKL. CDR3 size: 16 residues. CDR3 sequence reads: CASSPNLGGAYNEQFF. The CDR3 DNA sequence: TGCGCCAGCAGCCCCAACCTTGGGGGGGCCTACAATGAGCAGTTCTTC.

V and J are TRBV6-5 and TRBJ2-2, with TRBD1 matching over 10 bases. The V and J ends lost 4 bases and 7 bases, in that order; junction bases with no gene match: 9. Germline values: CDR1 MNHEY, CDR2 SVGAGI. The CDR3 length is 16 residues. DNA for the CDR3: TGTGCCAGCAGTTTCCGGGACAGGGGACTAGGCGGGGAGCTGTTTTTT. Its translation is CASSFRDRGLGGELFF.

This sequence joins TRBV7-9 and TRBJ1-2; tentatively, D is TRBD1 (6 bases). CDR3 size: 14 residues. CDR1 SEHNR and CDR2 FQNEAQ come from the germline V gene (reference sequence). Trimming shortened V by 2 bases and J by 4 bases, and 11 bases separated the two germline ends. This CDR3 is CASSLPGAVYGYTF. CDR3 in DNA: TGTGCCAGCAGCTTACCAGGGGCGGTCTATGGCTACACCTTC.

The chain uses TRBV9 and TRBJ2-5; D may be TRBD2 (6 bases). Trimming took off 3 bases at V and 6 bases at J, with 18 bases between the two ends. The CDR3 contains 15 residues. The V gene's germline CDR1 is SGDLS and CDR2 YYNGEE. CDR3: CASSAALHGGQTQYF. In DNA, the CDR3 is TGTGCCAGCAGCGCGGCCCTACACGGAGGGCAGACCCAGTACTTC.

This chain connects TRBV7-2 to TRBJ1-1; tentative D call: TRBD1 (6 bases). Germline V gives CDR1 SGHTA, CDR2 FQGNSA. Trimming shortened V by 5 bases and J by 1 base, and 14 bases separated the two germline ends. The CDR3 length is 15 residues. The CDR3 coding sequence is TGTGCCAGCAGCCCCCGGCCAGGGGAGAACACTGAAGCTTTCTTT. Residues: CASSPRPGENTEAFF.

The chain uses TRBV19 and TRBJ1-5; 9 bases are shared with TRBD1. CDR1 is LNHDA, CDR2 SQIVND, per germline (reference sequence). The V gene end was trimmed by 9 bases and the J gene end by 1 base; junction bases not matched to a gene: 7. The CDR3 has 15 residues. The CDR3 here is CASSRTGASNQPQHF. CDR3 DNA sequence: TGTGCCAGCTCCCGGACAGGGGCGAGCAATCAGCCCCAGCATTTT. The full variable domain, rest sourced from reference TRBV19 and TRBJ1-5, is DGGITQSPKYLFRKEGQNVTLSCEQNLNHDAMYWYRQDPGQGLRLIYYSQIVNDFQKGDIAEGYSVSREKKESFPLTVTSAQKNPTAFYLCASSRTGASNQPQHFGDGTRLSIL.

The rearrangement joins TRBV6-5 to TRBJ1-6; 7 nucleotides agree with TRBD1. Germline V gene data show CDR1 as MNHEY and CDR2 as SVGAGI. CDR3 length equals 16 residues. Trimming took 0 bases from V and 7 from J; bases not matched to a gene: 6. CDR3 protein: CASSYSTTGRNSPLHF. The CDR3 DNA follows: TGTGCCAGCAGTTACTCCACGACAGGGCGGAATTCACCCCTCCACTTT.

V is TRBV13 and J is TRBJ2-7; D is ambiguous. V shed 2 bases and J shed 1 base, with 9 bases lying between them. Germline V gives CDR1 PRHDT, CDR2 FYEKMQ (reference sequence). The CDR3 length is 14 residues. The chain's CDR3 is CASSLTGISYEQYV. The CDR3 DNA reads TGTGCCAGCAGCTTAACGGGTATATCCTACGAGCAGTACGTC.

The genes are TRBV30 and TRBJ1-5; D is ambiguous. Germline lookup yields CDR1 GTSNPN and CDR2 SVGIG (reference sequence). The V end was cut by 0 bases, the J end by 0 bases, with 3 bases between. The CDR3 is 13 residues long. Here the CDR3 DNA reads TGTGCCTGGAGTGTCAATAGCAATCAGCCCCAGCATTTT. The encoded protein is CAWSVNSNQPQHF.

J is TRBJ1-1 and V is TRBV5-1, with D possibly being TRBD1 (5 bases). V dropped 2 bases and J dropped 1 base, with 15 bases sitting between them. The CDR3 sequence is 16 residues long. Germline CDR1 reads SGHRS; CDR2 reads YFSETQ. The CDR3: CASSFSIGGRNTEAFF. The CDR3 bases are TGCGCCAGCAGCTTTAGTATCGGGGGAAGGAACACTGAAGCTTTCTTT.

The chain has TRBV28 and TRBJ2-4, with 10 bases lining up with TRBD1. The V gene end was trimmed by 3 bases and the J gene end by 6 bases; junction bases not matched to a gene: 11. The CDR3 extends over 17 amino acids. Germline CDR1 MDHEN, CDR2 SYDVKM. CDR3 amino acids: CASSFRQGAVGGNIQYF. The CDR3 DNA is TGTGCCAGCAGTTTCCGACAGGGGGCTGTAGGGGGAAACATTCAGTACTTC.

The rearrangement links TRBV7-9 to TRBJ1-4; D is unresolved. Trimming stripped 5 bases from V and 8 bases from J, with 18 bases between. Per germline, CDR1 SEHNR and CDR2 FQNEAQ (reference sequence). The CDR3 runs 15 residues. The CDR3 here is CASSPPKTKGEKLFF. The CDR3 region has the DNA TGTGCCAGCAGCCCTCCAAAGACTAAAGGGGAAAAACTGTTTTTT.

This clone was seen only once. The chain carries TRBV6-5 and TRBJ1-1, with a tentative D call TRBD1 (5 bases). Per the germline V gene, CDR1 is MNHEY and CDR2 is SVGAGI. V shed 2 bases and J shed 3 bases, with 10 bases lying between them. The CDR3 spans 14 residues. The CDR3 DNA reads TGTGCCAGCAGTTACGGCGGGGGGGACACTGAAGCTTTCTTT. It is translated as CASSYGGGDTEAFF.

The CDR3 DNA sequence: TGTGCCATCAGTGAGCCGAGTGGAGAGGAATGGGTCAATGAGCAGTTCTTC. Translating gives CAISEPSGEEWVNEQFF. The genes are TRBV10-3 and TRBJ2-1; D gene ambiguous. In germline, CDR1 is ENHRY, CDR2 SYGVKD. This CDR3 is built from 17 residues. V dropped 2 bases and J dropped 6 bases, with 20 bases sitting between them.

The genes are TRBV6-5 and TRBJ2-1, with D unclear. Germline loops: CDR1 MNHEY, CDR2 SVGAGI. With 6 bases removed from V and 6 bases from J, the gap between germline ends came to 18 bases. There are 15 residues in the CDR3. The CDR3 is CASRPTVSPSNEQFF. DNA of the CDR3: TGTGCCAGCAGGCCTACCGTATCTCCCTCCAATGAGCAGTTCTTC.

The chain joins TRBV18 to TRBJ1-5, with 7 bases aligning to TRBD1. Germline CDR1 and CDR2: KGHSH and LQKENI. The CDR3 runs to 16 residues. V shed 2 bases, J shed 0 bases, and the junction held 4 bases outside the gene matches. Here the CDR3 reads CASSPGGQISNQPQHF. CDR3 nucleotides: TGTGCCAGCTCACCAGGGGGACAGATTAGCAATCAGCCCCAGCATTTT.

This clone was found a few times. V usage is TRBV7-9 and J usage is TRBJ2-7; 12 nucleotides match TRBD2. CDR3 size: 14 residues. Germline V gives CDR1 SEHNR, CDR2 FQNEAQ (reference sequence). The V gene end was trimmed by 5 bases and the J gene end by 6 bases; junction bases not matched to a gene: 5. CDR3: CASSRTSGELEQYV. The CDR3 DNA follows: TGTGCCAGCAGCAGGACTAGCGGGGAACTCGAGCAGTACGTC.

V usage is TRBV4-1 and J usage is TRBJ2-3; D possibly corresponds to TRBD1 (5 bases). The CDR3 runs 18 residues. In germline, CDR1 is MGHRA, CDR2 YSYEKL. Trimming took 5 bases from V and 0 from J, leaving 21 bases between them. This CDR3 reads CASSTQGQFADSTDTQYF. CDR3 nucleotide sequence: TGCGCCAGCAGCACCCAGGGTCAATTTGCGGATAGCACAGATACGCAGTATTTT.

This chain uses TRBV7-9 with TRBJ2-5; D remains unclear. Germline loops: CDR1 SEHNR, CDR2 FQNEAQ (reference sequence). The V and J ends lost 3 bases and 1 base respectively, with 6 bases between them. This CDR3 spans 13 amino acids. The CDR3 DNA sequence: TGTGCCAGCAGCTTTCTCAGCCAAGAGACCCAGTACTTC. Residues: CASSFLSQETQYF.

This clone has a handful of counts. Other DNA sequences within the sample encode an identical CDR3. J is TRBJ1-5 and V is TRBV11-2; 8 nucleotides agree with TRBD1. The CDR3 length is 13 residues. V lost 4 bases and J lost 6; bases outside the gene matches: 2. Germline V gene data show CDR1 as SGHAT and CDR2 as FQNNGV. CDR3 amino acids: CASSSDRAQPQHF. CDR3 DNA sequence: TGTGCCAGCAGCTCGGACAGGGCTCAGCCCCAGCATTTT.

The chain joins TRBV2 to TRBJ1-2, with D uncertain. The CDR3 covers 13 residues. Trimming removed 4 bases from V and 7 bases from J, with 13 bases in between. The germline V gene encodes CDR1 SNHLY and CDR2 FYNNEI. CDR3 loop: CASSGLEAFGYTF. In DNA, the CDR3 is TGTGCCAGCAGTGGGCTAGAGGCGTTTGGCTACACCTTC. Drawing the rest from reference TRBV2 and TRBJ1-2, the complete variable domain is EPEVTQTPSHQVTQMGQEVILRCVPISNHLYFYWYRQILGQKVEFLVSFYNNEISEKSEIFDDQFSVERPDGSNFTLKIRSTKLEDSAMYFCASSGLEAFGYTFGSGTRLTVV.

The chain recombines TRBV3-1 (or the pseudogene TRBV3-2) with TRBJ1-5; no clear D. The CDR3 runs to 15 residues. Germline values: CDR1 LGHDT, CDR2 YNNKEL (reference sequence). With 2 bases removed from V and 0 bases from J, the gap between germline ends came to 8 bases. The CDR3 loop reads CASSQKPNSNQPQHF. The CDR3 bases are TGTGCCAGCAGCCAAAAACCTAATAGCAATCAGCCCCAGCATTTT.